The rows below give T cell receptor beta chains drawn from one sample of a study of blood T cells in healthy people across ages. TCRdb redid the calling of the 5' RACE reads with MiXCR, one entry per CDR3 protein. The top ten clones hold 30% of a sample with over 600,000 distinct CDR3 sequences, around 41% of them seen once. The source material was blood. The receptors derive from a man at least 80 years old in good health. CDR3s include the opening cysteine and the closing phenylalanine or tryptophan. D genes are given only for firm matches. A clone size is listed for some rows: how often the clone was seen (once, few, many), or a class if it is expanded.

TRBV28	TRBJ2-3	NA	many	CASRGPGQDTQYF	TGTGCCAGCAGGGGGCCCGGGCAAGATACGCAGTATTTT
TRBV20-1	TRBJ1-2	NA	NA	CSARERSGLANYGYTF	TGCAGTGCTAGAGAAAGGTCGGGGCTTGCTAACTATGGCTACACCTTC
TRBV27	TRBJ2-7	TRBD2	many	CASSPVAGEGEQYF	TGTGCCAGCAGTCCCGTAGCGGGGGAGGGCGAGCAGTACTTC
TRBV3-1	TRBJ2-3	NA	few	CASSQGYGGGSTDTQYF	TGTGCCAGCAGCCAAGGTTATGGGGGCGGTAGCACAGATACGCAGTATTTT
TRBV6-6	TRBJ1-2	NA	NA	CASTATQGLNYGYTF	TGTGCCAGCACCGCAACGCAGGGTTTGAACTATGGCTACACCTTC
TRBV7-2	TRBJ1-6	NA	NA	CASSLSGRISSYNSPLHF	TGTGCCAGCAGCTTATCAGGCAGAATTAGCTCCTATAATTCACCCCTCCACTTT
TRBV12-3/TRBV12-4	TRBJ2-5	TRBD1	NA	CASSHTDRAQGEQYF	TGTGCCAGCAGCCACACGGACAGGGCCCAAGGGGAGCAGTACTTC
TRBV25-1	TRBJ1-6	NA	NA	CASSETGYYNAPLHF	TGTGCCAGCAGTGAAACAGGGTACTATAATGCACCCCTCCACTTT
TRBV29-1	TRBJ2-7	NA	NA	CSVARVYYEQYF	TGCAGCGTTGCTCGCGTTTACTACGAGCAGTACTTC
TRBV6-5	TRBJ2-5	TRBD2	few	CASSYSGRRAGGSGTQYF	TGTGCCAGCAGTTACTCTGGTAGACGAGCGGGGGGAAGCGGGACCCAGTACTTC
TRBV20-1	TRBJ1-6	TRBD1	NA	CSARYGTGSNSPLHF	TGCAGTGCTCGATACGGGACAGGGTCTAATTCACCCCTCCACTTT
TRBV29-1	TRBJ1-5	NA	few	CSAAVQGYQPQHF	TGCAGCGCCGCGGTACAGGGTTATCAGCCCCAGCATTTT
TRBV2	TRBJ2-5	NA	few	CASSDSGLETQYF	TGTGCCAGCAGTGATTCCGGGTTGGAGACCCAGTACTTC